Presented here are 27 T cell receptor beta chains from one specimen sequenced in a study of blood T cell repertoires in COVID-19. Profiled with immunoSEQ multiplex PCR; TCRdb holds only in-frame clones, not every one. The data hold some 86,000 clones, with 75% to 95% observed a single time. The material sequenced was peripheral blood. The receptors derive from a human donor with active COVID-19. The donor label of this sample is uncertain.

In its sample, this clone was seen a few times. The chain is built from TRBV6-4 and TRBJ2-2, with 7 positions matching TRBD1. CDR1 MRHNA and CDR2 SNTAGT come from the germline V gene. V was clipped by 0 bases and J by 3 bases; unmatched bases: 4. The CDR3 loop spans 16 amino acids. CDR3 sequence reads: CASSDSGDRDTGELFF. The CDR3 DNA is TGTGCCAGCAGTGACTCAGGTGACAGGGACACCGGGGAGCTGTTTTTT.

V gene TRBV28 combines with J gene TRBJ2-3; D perhaps matches TRBD2 (6 bases). The CDR3 contains 16 residues. V lost 3 bases and J lost 0, with 13 bases in between. The germline V gene encodes CDR1 MDHEN and CDR2 SYDVKM. Here the CDR3 reads CASSLYERASTDTQYF. CDR3 nucleotide sequence: TGTGCCAGCAGTTTGTATGAGCGGGCCAGCACAGATACGCAGTATTTT.

The chain carries TRBV5-1 and TRBJ2-3; D is possibly TRBD2 (6 bases). Germline V CDR1 and CDR2: SGHRS, YFSETQ. The ends were cut back, 6 bases at V and 2 bases at J, with 13 bases in the middle. The CDR3 extends over 14 amino acids. In DNA form, the CDR3 reads TGCGCCAGCAAAACGGGGGTCAACACAGATACGCAGTATTTT. This gives the protein CASKTGVNTDTQYF.

The CDR3 DNA is TGTGCCAGCAGTTTACTCAGGGGGACGGGGGCCTATGGCTACACCTTC. This sequence encodes CASSLLRGTGAYGYTF. The chain links TRBV28 to TRBJ1-2; 7 bases match TRBD1. Trimming took 2 bases from V and 4 from J; bases not matched to a gene: 10. The CDR3 length is 16 residues. CDR1 and CDR2 from the germline V gene are MDHEN and SYDVKM.

V gene TRBV5-4 combines with J gene TRBJ1-5, with 9 bases aligning to TRBD1. The CDR3 runs to 15 residues. J lost 1 base, V lost 3 bases, and 2 bases had no gene match. In germline, CDR1 is SGHNT, CDR2 YYREEE (reference sequence). The CDR3 reads CASSSGTGSNQPQHF. Written as DNA, the CDR3 is TGTGCCAGCAGCTCCGGGACAGGGAGCAATCAGCCCCAGCATTTT.

The rearrangement joins TRBV3-1 (or the pseudogene TRBV3-2) to TRBJ1-5; TRBD1 matches at 10 bases. CDR3 length: 16 amino acids. V lost 1 base, J lost 4 bases, and 4 bases stayed unmatched. CDR1 and CDR2 (germline): LGHDT, YNNKEL (reference sequence). The CDR3 spells CASSQAGTGENQPQHF. The CDR3 nucleotides read TGTGCCAGCAGCCAAGCGGGGACAGGGGAGAATCAGCCCCAGCATTTT.

The CDR3 DNA reads as TGCGCCAGCAGCCAAGGGACAGGGGGGATCGGTGAGACCCAGTACTTC. The encoded protein is CASSQGTGGIGETQYF. The V gene is TRBV4-3, the J gene TRBJ2-5, with TRBD1 identical over 10 bases. Germline V gene sequence: CDR1 LGHNA, CDR2 YSLEER. CDR3 size: 16 residues. The ends lost 1 base at V and 5 bases at J; junction bases unmatched: 7.

This clone has a single count. This rearrangement joins TRBV7-2 to TRBJ2-5; 14 nucleotides agree with TRBD2. This CDR3 contains 20 residues. CDR1 and CDR2 (germline): SGHTA, FQGNSA. Trimming removed 0 bases from V and 1 base from J; junction bases left unmatched: 10. CDR3 sequence reads: CASSLATYRTSGGTQETQYF. CDR3 DNA: TGTGCCAGCAGCTTAGCCACCTACAGGACTAGCGGGGGGACCCAAGAGACCCAGTACTTC.

The V gene is TRBV5-6, the J gene TRBJ1-1; 8 bases align to TRBD1. The CDR3 sequence is 14 residues long. Germline assignment: CDR1 SGHDT and CDR2 YYEEEE. V shed 4 bases, J shed 3 bases, and the junction held 5 bases outside the gene matches. Written as DNA, the CDR3 is TGTGCCAGCAGCAAGGACAGGGCGGACACTGAAGCTTTCTTT. It is translated as CASSKDRADTEAFF.

V usage is TRBV7-3 and J usage is TRBJ2-3; the match to TRBD2 covers 8 bases. With 5 bases clipped from V and 1 base from J, the junction kept 5 bases outside the gene matches. The CDR3 consists of 15 residues. Germline lookup yields CDR1 SGHTA and CDR2 FQGTGA. CDR3 DNA: TGTGCCAGCAGCCGCAGCGGGGGACGCACAGATACGCAGTATTTT. It specifies CASSRSGGRTDTQYF.

The rearrangement links TRBV6-2 or TRBV6-3 to TRBJ1-5; weak D call: TRBD1 (5 bases). The V gene lost 2 bases and the J gene lost 4 bases, with 18 bases spanning the gap. The CDR3 consists of 17 residues. The germline gives CDR1 MNHEY, CDR2 SVGEGT. The CDR3 DNA reads TGTGCCAGCAGTTACAGGCTAGGTCAGGGCCTTAATCAGCCCCAGCATTTT. Translation: CASSYRLGQGLNQPQHF.

The genes are TRBV10-3 and TRBJ2-6; weak D call: TRBD1 (6 bases). Trimming took 3 bases from V and 2 from J, leaving 8 bases between them. The CDR3 length is 15 residues. The V gene's germline CDR1 is ENHRY and CDR2 SYGVKD. CDR3: CAISDGGTGANVLTF. In DNA, the CDR3 is TGTGCCATCAGTGATGGGGGCACTGGGGCCAACGTCCTGACTTTC.

In this sample, this clone turned up a few times. The rearrangement uses TRBV5-1 and TRBJ2-1; D unclear. Germline CDR1 is SGHRS and CDR2 is YFSETQ. Trimming removed 3 bases from V and 5 bases from J, with 12 bases in between. The CDR3 is 14 residues long. CDR3 nucleotides: TGCGCCAGCAGCTCAGGTCCAGGTAACAATGAGCAGTTCTTC. This encodes CASSSGPGNNEQFF.

This chain uses TRBV5-1 with TRBJ1-3; no definite D call. The CDR3 consists of 16 residues. Germline lookup yields CDR1 SGHRS and CDR2 YFSETQ. The V end was cut by 0 bases, the J end by 0 bases, with 10 bases between. The CDR3 loop is CASSLGLGSSGNTIYF. Here the CDR3 DNA reads TGCGCCAGCAGCTTGGGCCTTGGGAGCTCTGGAAACACCATATATTTT.

V gene TRBV7-8 combines with J gene TRBJ2-2; D is perhaps TRBD1 (5 bases). The CDR3 is 15 amino acids. Trimming left V 4 bases short and J 2 bases short, with 11 bases between. CDR1 is SGHVS, CDR2 FQNEAQ, per germline. As DNA, the CDR3 is TGTGCCAGCAGCTACGCAGGGCAAAACACCGGGGAGCTGTTTTTT. Translated: CASSYAGQNTGELFF.

The genes are TRBV19 and TRBJ2-1, with TRBD2 matching over 12 bases. The germline V gene encodes CDR1 LNHDA and CDR2 SQIVND (reference sequence). After removal of 2 bases from V and 10 bases from J, the junction contained 9 bases not matched to a gene. CDR3 size: 16 residues. The CDR3 sequence: CASSISASGGAREQFF. The DNA of the CDR3 is TGTGCCAGTAGTATAAGTGCTAGCGGGGGGGCCCGGGAGCAGTTCTTC. The entire variable domain, with the rest obtained from reference TRBV19 and TRBJ2-1, is as follows: DGGITQSPKYLFRKEGQNVTLSCEQNLNHDAMYWYRQDPGQGLRLIYYSQIVNDFQKGDIAEGYSVSREKKESFPLTVTSAQKNPTAFYLCASSISASGGAREQFFGPGTRLTVL.

The count of this clone is one. The chain is built from TRBV28 and TRBJ2-6; TRBD2 matches 10 bases. Germline V gene lookup returns CDR1 MDHEN and CDR2 SYDVKM. Trimming took 6 bases from V and 0 from J; bases not matched to a gene: 8. This CDR3 has 18 residues. CDR3 DNA sequence: TGTGCCAGCAGGTCACCGGGACTAGCGATCTCTGGGGCCAACGTCCTGACTTTC. It is translated as CASRSPGLAISGANVLTF.

The rearrangement joins TRBV5-1 to TRBJ2-1, with 14 nucleotides matching TRBD2. This CDR3 is 17 amino acids long. Unmatched junction bases numbered 9, after V lost 4 bases and J lost 6 bases. Germline V gene sequence: CDR1 SGHRS, CDR2 YFSETQ. CDR3 in DNA: TGCGCCAGCAGCCCCTCTCTGACTAGCGGGGGGGTCAATGAGCAGTTCTTC. Translating gives CASSPSLTSGGVNEQFF.

The sample holds one count of this clone. The chain combines TRBV11-2 with TRBJ2-7; 13 bases are shared with TRBD2. CDR3 length: 18 residues. Germline V gene lookup returns CDR1 SGHAT and CDR2 FQNNGV. Losses at the gene ends were 5 bases for V and 0 bases for J; bases not matched to a gene: 10. This chain's CDR3 is CASSRLAGGRISSYEQYF. The CDR3 DNA sequence: TGTGCCAGCAGCCGACTAGCGGGGGGAAGGATCAGCTCCTACGAGCAGTACTTC.

V is TRBV29-1 and J is TRBJ1-1; 12 bases fit TRBD1. Trimming at V came to 7 bases and at J to 5 bases, leaving 2 bases not matched to a gene. CDR3 length: 12 amino acids. CDR1 and CDR2 from the germline V gene are SQVTM and ANQGSEA. CDR3 residues: CSGDRGRTEAFF. DNA of the CDR3: TGCAGCGGGGACAGGGGGCGGACTGAAGCTTTCTTT.

The chain uses TRBV6-5 and TRBJ1-2, with D hard to call. The CDR3 is 13 residues long. V was shortened by 6 bases and J by 4 bases, with 12 bases between the two germline ends. The V gene's germline CDR1 is MNHEY and CDR2 SVGAGI. In DNA, the CDR3 is TGTGCCAGCAGCCGCGACATGAGCTATGGCTACACCTTC. Protein product: CASSRDMSYGYTF.

The genes are TRBV19 and TRBJ2-5, with unresolved D. CDR3 length equals 13 residues. Trimming took off 2 bases at V and 2 bases at J, with 6 bases between the two ends. CDR1 and CDR2 (germline): LNHDA, SQIVND (reference sequence). CDR3 in amino acids: CASSISSQETQYF. CDR3 coding DNA: TGTGCCAGTAGTATATCCTCGCAAGAGACCCAGTACTTC.

The V and J genes are TRBV6-2 or TRBV6-3 and TRBJ2-1, with 7 bases identical to TRBD1. This CDR3 is built from 14 residues. Germline loops: CDR1 MNHEY, CDR2 SVGEGT. V was clipped by 0 bases and J by 7 bases; unmatched bases: 3. Written as DNA, the CDR3 is TGTGCCAGCAGTTACTCGGGACAGTTTAATGAGCAGTTCTTC. Residues: CASSYSGQFNEQFF.

The chain joins TRBV12-3 or TRBV12-4 to TRBJ1-2; D gene uncertain. V was shortened by 3 bases and J by 6 bases, with 8 bases between the two germline ends. The CDR3 has 12 residues. The CDR3 sequence is CASSFPSNGYTF. DNA for the CDR3: TGTGCCAGCAGTTTTCCGAGTAATGGCTACACCTTC.

The genes are TRBV5-1 and TRBJ1-2, with unresolved D. Deletions cut 4 bases from V and 0 bases from J, with 7 bases between. Germline lookup yields CDR1 SGHRS and CDR2 YFSETQ. This CDR3 spans 13 amino acids. The CDR3 DNA is TGCGCCAGCAGCGACTCCCCTAACTATGGCTACACCTTC. Translated: CASSDSPNYGYTF.

The gene calls are TRBV5-1 and TRBJ1-5; maybe TRBD1 (5 bases). The length of the CDR3 is 17 residues. V shed 0 bases and J shed 0 bases, with 13 bases lying between them. The germline V gene has CDR1 SGHRS and CDR2 YFSETQ. CDR3 nucleotide sequence: TGCGCCAGCAGCTTGGAGGGGATCGGATATAGCAATCAGCCCCAGCATTTT. It specifies CASSLEGIGYSNQPQHF.

The gene calls are TRBV6-1 and TRBJ2-5; 14 bases are shared with TRBD2. The CDR3 contains 15 residues. V was clipped by 2 bases and J by 5 bases; unmatched bases: 1. Germline assignment: CDR1 MNHNS and CDR2 SASEGT. The CDR3 protein is CASSERTSGGETQYF. DNA for the CDR3: TGTGCCAGCAGTGAACGGACTAGCGGGGGGGAGACCCAGTACTTC.